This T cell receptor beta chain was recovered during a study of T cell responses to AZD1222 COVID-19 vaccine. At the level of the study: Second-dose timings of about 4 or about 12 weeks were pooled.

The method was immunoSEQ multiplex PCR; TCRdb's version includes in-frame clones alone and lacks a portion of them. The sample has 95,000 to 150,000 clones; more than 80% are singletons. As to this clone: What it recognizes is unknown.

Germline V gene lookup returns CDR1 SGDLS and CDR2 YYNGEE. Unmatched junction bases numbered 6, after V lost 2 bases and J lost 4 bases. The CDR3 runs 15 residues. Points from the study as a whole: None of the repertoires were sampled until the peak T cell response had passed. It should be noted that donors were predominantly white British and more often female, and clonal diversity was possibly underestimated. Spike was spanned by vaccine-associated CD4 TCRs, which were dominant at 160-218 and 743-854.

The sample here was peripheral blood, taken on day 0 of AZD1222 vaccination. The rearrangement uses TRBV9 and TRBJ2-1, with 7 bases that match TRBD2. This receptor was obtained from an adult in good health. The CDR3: CASSVNSGSYNEQFF. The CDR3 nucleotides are TGTGCCAGCAGCGTGAATAGCGGGTCTTACAATGAGCAGTTCTTC.